This is a list of T cell receptor beta chains from one sample in a study of blood T cell repertoires in COVID-19. Only in-frame clones appear in the TCRdb table, and some are missing; sequencing was by immunoSEQ multiplex PCR. This table has around 340,000 clones, around four fifths appearing once. Sequenced material: peripheral blood. These receptors originate from a man between 25 and 39 years old with active or convalescent COVID-19. The CDR3 runs from the conserved cysteine through the conserved F or W. Fields, in order: D gene, clone size, J gene, V gene, CDR3 protein, CDR3 DNA. The D gene is left open where the match is weak. Clone size appears in some rows only: once, few, many, or a class for an expanded clone.

-	many	TRBJ1-1	TRBV9	CASSADSNEAFF	TGTGCCAGCAGCGCAGACAGTAATGAAGCTTTCTTT
TRBD2	-	TRBJ2-3	TRBV11-3	CASSLGSSGSDNTQYF	TGTGCCAGCAGCTTAGGATCTAGCGGCAGTGACAATACGCAGTATTTT
-	-	TRBJ2-7	TRBV6-2/TRBV6-3	CASSYGLGGYEQYF	TGTGCCAGCAGTTACGGGCTAGGAGGATACGAGCAGTACTTC
-	-	TRBJ1-2	TRBV27	CASSIGRRGTGYTF	TGTGCCAGCAGTATCGGGAGGCGGGGTACAGGCTACACCTTC
-	-	TRBJ2-3	TRBV19	CASSSRGFTDTQYF	TGTGCCAGTAGTTCCCGAGGGTTCACAGATACGCAGTATTTT
TRBD1	-	TRBJ1-1	TRBV19	CASIPRQGQNTEAFF	TGTGCCAGTATCCCCCGACAGGGACAGAACACTGAAGCTTTCTTT
-	once	TRBJ2-5	TRBV3-1/TRBV3-2	CASSPRRVGTQYF	TGTGCCAGCAGCCCCCGTCGGGTTGGAACCCAGTACTTC
-	-	TRBJ2-5	TRBV14	CASVVWDSRGTQYF	TGTGCCAGCGTTGTGTGGGACTCCCGGGGGACCCAGTACTTC
TRBD2	-	TRBJ2-2	TRBV18	CASSGLADYTGELFF	TGTGCCAGCTCCGGACTAGCGGACTACACCGGGGAGCTGTTTTTT
TRBD2	-	TRBJ2-2	TRBV7-2	CASSPHGGGNTGELFF	TGTGCCAGCAGCCCCCATGGCGGGGGGAACACCGGGGAGCTGTTTTTT
-	-	TRBJ1-4	TRBV12-5	CASGVAERRYEKLFF	TGTGCTAGTGGGGTCGCCGAGAGGCGCTATGAAAAACTGTTTTTT